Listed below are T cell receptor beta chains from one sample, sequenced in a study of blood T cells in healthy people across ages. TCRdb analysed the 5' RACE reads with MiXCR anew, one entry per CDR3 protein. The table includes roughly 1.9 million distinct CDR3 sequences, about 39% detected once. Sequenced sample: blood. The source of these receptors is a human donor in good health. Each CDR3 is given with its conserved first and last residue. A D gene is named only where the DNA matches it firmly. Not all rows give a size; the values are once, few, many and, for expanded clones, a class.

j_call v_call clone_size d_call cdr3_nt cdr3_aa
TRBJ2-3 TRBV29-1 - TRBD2 TGCAGCGAGACACCCACGGGAGGGGCAGATACGCAGTATTTT CSETPTGGADTQYF
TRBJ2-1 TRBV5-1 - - TGCGCCAGCACGATGGGTAATGAGCAGTTCTTC CASTMGNEQFF
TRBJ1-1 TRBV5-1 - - TGCGCCAGCACCGAAACGACACCTAACACTGAAGCTTTCTTT CASTETTPNTEAFF
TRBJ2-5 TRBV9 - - TGTGCCAGCAGCGGCGGCCACTACCAAGAGACCCAGTACTTC CASSGGHYQETQYF
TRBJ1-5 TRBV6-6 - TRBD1 TGTGCCAGCAGATCTGGACAGGGCTATCGCAATCAGCCCCAGCATTTT CASRSGQGYRNQPQHF
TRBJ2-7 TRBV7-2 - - TGTGCCAGCAGCTTAGGGGGGTGGACAGCCTACGAGCAGTACTTC CASSLGGWTAYEQYF
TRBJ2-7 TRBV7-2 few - TGTGCCAGCAGCCCCGACCCGGGTTACGAGCAGTACTTC CASSPDPGYEQYF
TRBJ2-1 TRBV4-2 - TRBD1 TGTGCCAGCAGCCAAGATTCGGGGACAGGGGAATATGAGCAGTTCTTC CASSQDSGTGEYEQFF
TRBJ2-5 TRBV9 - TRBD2 TGTGCCAGCAGCGCCCGCGGTGATGGTCGGGGGGGAGAGACCCAGTACTTC CASSARGDGRGGETQYF
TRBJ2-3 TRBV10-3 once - TGTGCCATCAGTGAATGGGGAGTTACAGATACGCAGTATTTT CAISEWGVTDTQYF
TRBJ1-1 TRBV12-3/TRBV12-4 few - TGTGCCGTCAGCCTGAACACTGAAGCTTTCTTT CAVSLNTEAFF
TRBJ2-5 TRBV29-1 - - TGCAGCGTTGAAGATCGTGGGAGGGGGCCCCTTCGAGAGACCCAGTACTTC CSVEDRGRGPLRETQYF
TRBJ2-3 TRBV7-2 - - TGTGCCAGCAGCTTCCAGGATACGCGGTATTTT CASSFQDTRYF
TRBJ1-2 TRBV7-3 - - TGTGCCAGCAGCTTAAAGGAGGGGTCCTTTGTCTTGGGCTACACCTTC CASSLKEGSFVLGYTF
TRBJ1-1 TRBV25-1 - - TGTGCCAGCAGTGAATTAGGATCGAACACTGAAGCTTTCTTT CASSELGSNTEAFF
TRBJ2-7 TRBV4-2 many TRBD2 TGTGCCAGCAGCCCTAGCGGGGCCTCCTACGAGCAGTACTTC CASSPSGASYEQYF
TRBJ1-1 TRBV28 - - TGTGCCAGCAGCTCTACAAGGGCTGAAGCTTTCTTT CASSSTRAEAFF
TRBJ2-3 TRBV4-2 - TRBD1 TGTGCCAGCAGCCAAACGGACAGGGGTGGAGGCACAGATACGCAGTATTTT CASSQTDRGGGTDTQYF
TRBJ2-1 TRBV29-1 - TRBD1 TGCAGCGTTGGAAAGGGACAGCGCAATGAGCAGTTCTTC CSVGKGQRNEQFF
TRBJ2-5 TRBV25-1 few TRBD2 TGTGCCAGCAGCAATCCGGGGGGAACGGAGACCCAGTACTTC CASSNPGGTETQYF
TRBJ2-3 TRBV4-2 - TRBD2 TGTGCCAGCAGCCAAGATGTAATAGCGGGGGGCGGAGGTACGCAGTATTTT CASSQDVIAGGGGTQYF
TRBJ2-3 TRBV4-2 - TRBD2 TGTGCCAGCAGCCAAAGACGAGGGAGCGGGGGGAGCACAGATACGCAGTATTTT CASSQRRGSGGSTDTQYF
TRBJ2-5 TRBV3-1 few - TGTGCCAGCAGCCAAGATTATCCAGTGGGCGAAGAGACCCAGTACTTC CASSQDYPVGEETQYF
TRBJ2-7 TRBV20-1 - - TGCAGTGCTCGACGAGAGACCCGGTACTTC CSARRETRYF
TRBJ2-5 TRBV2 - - TGTGCCAGCACCAACCGAGGGCGAGAGACCCAGTACTTC CASTNRGRETQYF
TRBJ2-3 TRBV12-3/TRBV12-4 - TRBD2 TGTGCCAGCAGTTTCCCCCGGGGAGGGAATACGCAGTATTTT CASSFPRGGNTQYF
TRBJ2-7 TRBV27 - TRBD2 TGTGCCAGCAGTTTTTTCGGGACTAGCGGGGGGTACGAGCAGTACTTC CASSFFGTSGGYEQYF
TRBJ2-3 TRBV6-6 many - TGTGCCAGCAGTTATATCCGGAGAGCGACAGATACGCAGTATTTT CASSYIRRATDTQYF
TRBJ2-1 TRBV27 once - TGTGCCAGCAGTTTTAGTGGGACAATTGAGTTCTTC CASSFSGTIEFF
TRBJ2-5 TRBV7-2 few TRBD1 TGTGCCAGCAGCTTAATAATGGGGACAGGAGGAGAGACCCAGTACTTC CASSLIMGTGGETQYF
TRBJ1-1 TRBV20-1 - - TGCAGTGCTAGATACCCAGGGACTACTGAAGCTTTCTTT CSARYPGTTEAFF
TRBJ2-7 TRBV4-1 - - TGCGCCAGCAGCCAATCCACCGGGGCAGATTCCTACGAGCAGTACTTC CASSQSTGADSYEQYF
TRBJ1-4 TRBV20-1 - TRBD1 TGCAGTGCTTTGGACAGGGCGAGTGAAAAACTGTTTTTT CSALDRASEKLFF
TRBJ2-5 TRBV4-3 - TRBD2 TGCGCCAGTAGCCAAGATGGCGGACTAGATGGGACCCAGTACTTC CASSQDGGLDGTQYF
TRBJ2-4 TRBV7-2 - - TGTGCCAGCAGCTTAGGCCCGCAACAGCTGGGAGCCAAAAACATTCAGTACTTC CASSLGPQQLGAKNIQYF
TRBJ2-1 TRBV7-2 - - TGTGCCAGCAGCTCAGCGGGACAGTACAATGAGCAGTTCTTC CASSSAGQYNEQFF
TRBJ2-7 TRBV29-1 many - TGCAGCGTTGGAAGCAGGTTAAGCTCCTACGAGCAGTACTTC CSVGSRLSSYEQYF
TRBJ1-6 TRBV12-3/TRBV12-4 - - TGTGCCAGCAGCAGGTCCCGAAATTCACCCCTCCACTTT CASSRSRNSPLHF
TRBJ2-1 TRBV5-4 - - TGTGCCAGCCATTCAAACAATGAGCAGTTCTTC CASHSNNEQFF
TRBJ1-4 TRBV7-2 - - TGTGCCAGCAGCGGGGGGGCAGGCTCGCCTAATGAAAAACGGTTTTTT CASSGGAGSPNEKRFF
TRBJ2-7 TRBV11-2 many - TGTGCCAGCAGCCAATTCCAGGAGCAGTACTTC CASSQFQEQYF
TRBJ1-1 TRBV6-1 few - TGTGCCAGCAGTGAACTGGCTGTGAACACTGAAGCTTTCTTT CASSELAVNTEAFF
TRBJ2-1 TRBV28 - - TGTGCCAGCAGCCTCTCGAGGGCGCGGGACGAGTTCTTC CASSLSRARDEFF